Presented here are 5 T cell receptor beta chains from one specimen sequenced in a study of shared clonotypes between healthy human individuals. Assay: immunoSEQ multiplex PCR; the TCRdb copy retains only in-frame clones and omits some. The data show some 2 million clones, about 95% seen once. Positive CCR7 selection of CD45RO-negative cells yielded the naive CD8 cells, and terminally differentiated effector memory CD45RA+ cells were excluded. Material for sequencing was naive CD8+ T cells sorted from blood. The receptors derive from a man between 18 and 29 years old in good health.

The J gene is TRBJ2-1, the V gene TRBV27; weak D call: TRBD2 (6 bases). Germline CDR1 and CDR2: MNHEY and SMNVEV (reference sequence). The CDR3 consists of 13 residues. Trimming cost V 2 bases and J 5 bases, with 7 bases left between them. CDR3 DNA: TGTGCCAGCAGTTTAGGGAGGCACAATGAGCAGTTCTTC. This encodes CASSLGRHNEQFF.

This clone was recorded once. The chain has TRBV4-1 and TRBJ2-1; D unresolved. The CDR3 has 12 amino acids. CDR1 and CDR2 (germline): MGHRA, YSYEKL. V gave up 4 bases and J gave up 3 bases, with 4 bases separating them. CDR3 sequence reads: CASSRNYNEQFF. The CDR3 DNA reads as TGCGCCAGCAGCCGCAACTACAATGAGCAGTTCTTC.

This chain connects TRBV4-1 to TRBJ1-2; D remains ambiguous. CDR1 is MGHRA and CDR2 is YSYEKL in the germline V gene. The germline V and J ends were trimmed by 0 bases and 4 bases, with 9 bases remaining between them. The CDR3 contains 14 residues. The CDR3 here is CASSQDWGTYGYTF. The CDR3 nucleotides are TGCGCCAGCAGCCAAGATTGGGGTACCTATGGCTACACCTTC.

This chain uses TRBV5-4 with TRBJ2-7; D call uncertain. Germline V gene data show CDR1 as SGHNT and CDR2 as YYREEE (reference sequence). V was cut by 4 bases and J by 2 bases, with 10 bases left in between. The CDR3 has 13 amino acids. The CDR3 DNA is TGTGCCAGCAGCCACGGGCCCACCTACGAGCAGTACTTC. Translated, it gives CASSHGPTYEQYF.

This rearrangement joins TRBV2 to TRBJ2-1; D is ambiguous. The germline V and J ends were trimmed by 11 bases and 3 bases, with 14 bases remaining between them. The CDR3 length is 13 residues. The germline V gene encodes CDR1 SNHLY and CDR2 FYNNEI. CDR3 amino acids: CAAGLTIYNEQFF. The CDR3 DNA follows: TGTGCCGCCGGCCTGACGATCTACAATGAGCAGTTCTTC. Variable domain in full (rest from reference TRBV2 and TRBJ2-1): EPEVTQTPSHQVTQMGQEVILRCVPISNHLYFYWYRQILGQKVEFLVSFYNNEISEKSEIFDDQFSVERPDGSNFTLKIRSTKLEDSAMYFCAAGLTIYNEQFFGPGTRLTVL.